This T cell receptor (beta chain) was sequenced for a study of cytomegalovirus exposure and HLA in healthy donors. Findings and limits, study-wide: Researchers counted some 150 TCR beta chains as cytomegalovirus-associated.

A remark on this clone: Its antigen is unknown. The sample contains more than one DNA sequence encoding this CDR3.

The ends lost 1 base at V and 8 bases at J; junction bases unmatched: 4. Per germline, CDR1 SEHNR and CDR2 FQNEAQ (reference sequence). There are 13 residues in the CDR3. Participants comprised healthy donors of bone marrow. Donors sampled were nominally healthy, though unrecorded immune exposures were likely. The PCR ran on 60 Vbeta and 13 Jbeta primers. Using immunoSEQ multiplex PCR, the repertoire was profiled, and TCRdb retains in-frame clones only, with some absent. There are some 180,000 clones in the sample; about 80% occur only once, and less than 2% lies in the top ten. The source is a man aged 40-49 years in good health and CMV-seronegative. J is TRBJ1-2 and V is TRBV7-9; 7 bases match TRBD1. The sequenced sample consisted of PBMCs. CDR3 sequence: CASSLGQGYGYTF. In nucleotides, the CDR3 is TGTGCCAGCAGCTTAGGACAGGGCTACGGCTACACCTTC.